These 18 T cell receptor beta chains originate from one sample sequenced in a study of CD8+ T cells in alopecia areata. It was cDNA, reverse transcribed from extracted RNA, that served as the sequencing template. TCRdb's copy holds only in-frame clones and misses some; the assay was immunoSEQ multiplex PCR. The record shows about 5,900 clones for this sample, with no singletons present. The time point: mouse skin 6 weeks after grafting, around onset of hair loss. The sample here was skin, taken at week 6. The receptor set was obtained from a C3H/HeJ mouse with alopecia areata. The strain bears MHC haplotype H2-k.

This clone occurred a few times. Genes here carry mouse names. The read comes to an end 4 residues before the CDR3 does, leaving the germline J gene to fill in the end. V and J are TRBV13-1 and TRBJ2-3, with TRBD1 as a possible D gene (7 bases). Germline V gene data show CDR1 as NSHNY and CDR2 as SYGAGN. The CDR3 loop spans 15 amino acids. Trimming shortened V by 2 bases and J by 0 bases, and 10 bases separated the two germline ends. CDR3 region: CASSEEGASAETLYF. CDR3 DNA, as far as it was read: TGTGCCAGCAGTGAGGAGGGGGCTAGTGCAGAA.

Notes on this clone: Genes and germline are mouse. The read ends 4 residues before the CDR3 terminus; that terminus is restored from the germline J gene. The V call is TRBV31, the J call TRBJ2-1, with D unresolved. Between the trimmed V and J ends, which lost 0 bases and 6 bases, there was a span of 15 bases. This CDR3 contains 15 residues. CDR1 and CDR2 (germline): GKSSPN, SITVG. The CDR3 protein is CAWSLRAPVGAEQFF. The CDR3 DNA, read in part, is TGTGCCTGGAGTCTACGCGCCCCCGTTGGTGCT.

In this sample, this clone turned up a few times. Mouse gene names apply. The chain's CDR3 is CASSPGTGGNTLYF. CDR3 bases read: TGTGCCAGCAGTCCCGGGACAGGGGGAAAC. The V gene is TRBV14, the J gene TRBJ2-4, with TRBD1 identical over 11 bases. The CDR3 extends 4 residues past the end of the read, so its final part is completed from the germline J gene. The CDR3 contains 14 residues. From germline, CDR1 is SGHDT and CDR2 FRDEAV.

This clone was seen repeatedly, ten times or more. These gene names are mouse names. The CDR3 end falls 4 residues outside the read, so it is completed with the germline J gene. J is TRBJ1-2 and V is TRBV13-1; D possibly corresponds to TRBD1 (6 bases). Trimming left V 0 bases short and J 0 bases short, with 9 bases between. From germline, CDR1 is NSHNY and CDR2 SYGAGN. There are 15 residues in the CDR3. CDR3 DNA, as far as it was read: TGTGCCAGCAGTGATGAACACAGGGCAAACTCC. Translation: CASSDEHRANS. The CDR3 reads in full as CASSDEHRANSDYTF.

In regard to this clone: Germline and genes here are mouse. The read finishes 4 residues shy of the CDR3 end, and the germline J gene is used to complete it. V usage is TRBV5 and J usage is TRBJ2-1; 7 bases fit TRBD2. This CDR3 comprises 16 residues. The germline gives CDR1 LGHNA, CDR2 YNLKQL (reference sequence). J lost 1 base, V lost 4 bases, and 7 bases had no gene match. Incomplete CDR3 DNA: TGTGCCAGCAGCCGCAGGCCCTGGGGGAACTATGCT. Translating it yields CASSRRPWGNYA. The entire CDR3 reads CASSRRPWGNYAEQFF.

This clone was recorded at least ten times. Mouse gene names and germline throughout. The CDR3 extends 3 residues past the end of the read, so its final part is completed from the germline J gene. The chain combines TRBV5 with TRBJ1-6; D is perhaps TRBD1 (5 bases). TRBJ1-6 is treated as an ORF (open reading frame) with a function not yet certain. CDR1 is LGHNA, CDR2 YNLKQL, per germline (reference sequence). This CDR3 region has 15 residues. The V end lost 0 bases, the J end lost 4 bases, and 7 bases lay between the germline ends. The CDR3 reads CASSQDGGYNSPLYF. The DNA read from the CDR3 is TGTGCCAGCAGCCAAGATGGGGGGTATAATTCGCCC.

This clone has a handful of counts. Gene names denote mouse genes. The CDR3 end is not reached by the read, which stops 4 residues before it; the germline J gene fills it in. The chain recombines TRBV29 with TRBJ1-1, with TRBD1 identical over 11 bases. Germline CDR1 is MSHET and CDR2 is SYDVDS. This CDR3 has 14 residues. CDR3 amino acids: CASSSRDRGEEVFF. CDR3 DNA, as far as it was read: TGTGCTAGCAGTTCCCGGGACAGGGGGGAA.

With regard to this clone: Gene names are the mouse ones. The read halts 4 residues ahead of the CDR3 end, with the missing end drawn from the germline J gene. The rearrangement links TRBV29 to TRBJ2-5; a weak D match, TRBD1 (6 bases). The CDR3 runs 13 residues. CDR1 MSHET and CDR2 SYDVDS come from the germline V gene. Here the CDR3 reads CASSLRGEDTQYF. Partial CDR3 DNA: TGTGCTAGCAGTCTCAGGGGAGAAGAC.

There are a few counts of this clone. Gene names denote mouse genes. The read ends 4 residues before the CDR3 terminus; that terminus is restored from the germline J gene. J is TRBJ2-7 and V is TRBV1; TRBD2 matches 11 bases. CDR1 NSQYPW and CDR2 LRSPGD come from the germline V gene (reference sequence). The CDR3 length is 14 residues. The covered CDR3 bases are TGCACCTGCAGTGGCCGGGACTGGGGGTAT. Its translation: CTCSGRDWGY. The whole CDR3 is CTCSGRDWGYEQYF. The whole variable domain, remainder taken from reference TRBV1 and TRBJ2-7, is VTLLEQNPRWRLVPRGQAVNLRCILKNSQYPWMSWYQQDLQKQLQWLFTLRSPGDKEVKSLPGADYLATRVTDTELRLQVANMSQGRTLYCTCSGRDWGYEQYFGPGTRLTVL.

This clone turned up a few times. These gene names are mouse names. The CDR3 extends 4 residues past the end of the read, so its final part is completed from the germline J gene. The chain has TRBV31 and TRBJ1-1; 9 bases fit TRBD1. CDR1 and CDR2 from the germline V gene are GKSSPN and SITVG. The CDR3 covers 14 residues. With V trimmed by 1 base and J by 1 base, 1 base remained unmatched. The DNA read from the CDR3 is TGTGCCTGGAGTCCACAGGGGGCGAACACA. Encoded protein: CAWSPQGANT. The entire CDR3 protein is CAWSPQGANTEVFF. Full variable domain (missing parts from reference TRBV31 and TRBJ1-1): AQTIHQWPVAEIKAVGSPLSLGCTIKGKSSPNLYWYWQATGGTLQQLFYSITVGQVESVVQLNLSASRPKDDQFILSTEKLLLSHSGFYLCAWSPQGANTEVFFGKGTRLTVV.

With regard to this clone: Germline and genes: mouse. The read ends 4 residues early relative to the CDR3; the germline J gene fills the gap. The same CDR3 can be traced to other DNA sequences in this sample. The chain employs TRBV19 and TRBJ1-2; no clear D. V lost 0 bases to trimming and J lost 0 bases, with 6 bases between them. Germline loops: CDR1 FNHDT, CDR2 SITEND (reference sequence). The CDR3 covers 14 residues. The chain's CDR3 is CASSIDRANSDYTF. The part of the CDR3 DNA that was read is TGTGCCAGCAGTATAGATAGGGCAAACTCC.

This clone was counted a few times. A much larger clone lies a single base off, so this may be a read error. Gene and germline names: mouse. The read ends 4 residues early relative to the CDR3; the germline J gene fills the gap. The chain carries TRBV13-1 and TRBJ2-5, with a possible D match to TRBD1 (6 bases). The CDR3 loop spans 14 amino acids. Germline V gene sequence: CDR1 NSHNY, CDR2 SYGAGN. Here the CDR3 reads CASSEGRDKDTQYF. CDR3 bases read: TGTGCCAGCAGTGAGGGCCGGGACAAAGAC.

This clone was detected ten times or more. The gene names given are mouse names. The read stops 3 residues short of the end of the CDR3; the missing end is completed from the germline J gene. J is TRBJ1-6 and V is TRBV5; D call uncertain. TRBJ1-6 has ORF status, its function being uncertain. V was pared by 0 bases and J by 0 bases, with 6 bases between. The CDR3 sequence is 16 residues long. From germline, CDR1 is LGHNA and CDR2 YNLKQL (reference sequence). The CDR3 bases that were read are TGTGCCAGCAGCCAAGAGACATATTCCTATAATTCGCCC. Translating gives CASSQETYSYNSP. The whole CDR3 reads CASSQETYSYNSPLYF.

Notes on this clone: The genes and germline here are from mouse. The CDR3 goes on 4 residues after the read ends, and that part is filled in from the germline J gene. This chain links TRBV13-1 with TRBJ2-4; 9 bases agree with TRBD2. The germline CDR1 and CDR2 sequences are NSHNY and SYGAGN. Unmatched junction bases numbered 6, after V lost 1 base and J lost 0 bases. The CDR3 is 17 residues long. CDR3 protein: CASSDFWGGPSQNTLYF. The CDR3 DNA, read in part, is TGTGCCAGCAGTGATTTCTGGGGGGGACCTAGTCAAAAC.

This clone was picked up many times. Any gene name here is a mouse gene name. The read finishes 4 residues shy of the CDR3 end, and the germline J gene is used to complete it. The rearrangement uses TRBV1 and TRBJ2-7, with TRBD2 matching 9 bases. The junction had 6 bases not matched to a gene; V was cut back by 0 bases and J by 0 bases. CDR1 and CDR2 from the germline V gene are NSQYPW and LRSPGD (reference sequence). The CDR3 totals 17 residues. CDR3 sequence: CTCSADQTGGRSYEQYF. The sequenced CDR3 bases are TGCACCTGCAGTGCAGATCAAACTGGGGGGCGCTCCTAT.

This clone was detected ten times or more. Gene names are mouse gene names. The missing CDR3 end, 4 residues past where the read stops, is filled in from the germline J gene. V usage is TRBV13-3 and J usage is TRBJ1-1, with 8 positions matching TRBD1. The germline gives CDR1 NNHDY, CDR2 SYVADS. The CDR3 runs 12 residues. The covered CDR3 bases are TGTGCCAGCAGTCCGACAGGGGCA. It encodes CASSPTGA. In full, the CDR3 reads CASSPTGAEVFF.

Concerning this clone: Mouse gene names and germline throughout. The read gets to within 3 residues of the CDR3 end, and the germline J gene fills in the rest. The J gene is TRBJ1-6, the V gene TRBV19; TRBD1 aligns across 7 bases. TRBJ1-6 falls under the ORF class, with uncertain function. The trim removed 3 bases at V and 7 bases at J, leaving 1 base unmatched. This CDR3 comprises 13 residues. CDR1 is FNHDT, CDR2 SITEND, per germline (reference sequence). Here the CDR3 reads CASSTRGNSPLYF. The CDR3 DNA, read in part, is TGTGCCAGCAGTACCAGGGGGAATTCGCCC.

This clone was seen only a few times. The genes and germline here are from mouse. The CDR3 goes on 4 residues after the read ends, and that part is filled in from the germline J gene. The rearrangement joins TRBV13-3 to TRBJ2-4; tentatively, D is TRBD2 (6 bases). CDR1 NNHDY and CDR2 SYVADS come from the germline V gene. This CDR3 region has 13 residues. V was shortened by 4 bases and J by 2 bases, with 8 bases between the two germline ends. The CDR3 spells CASSYWVQNTLYF. The DNA read from the CDR3 is TGTGCCAGCAGTTACTGGGTTCAAAAC. The variable domain in full, with the rest retrieved from reference TRBV13-3 and TRBJ2-4, is EAAVTQSPRSKVAVTGGKVTLSCHQTNNHDYMYWYRQDTGHGLRLIHYSYVADSTEKGDIPDGYKASRPSQENFSLILELASLSQTAVYFCASSYWVQNTLYFGAGTRLSVL.